The source of this TCR beta chain is a study of blood T cell repertoires in COVID-19. The wider study: From the United States, Italy and Spain came samples of acute and convalescent COVID-19. T cells, B-cell-depleted T cells, or PBMCs provided the cDNA or gDNA that served as material.

Per the study methods: Quantification of nucleated cells was approximated via reference gene primer amplification. The method was immunoSEQ multiplex PCR; TCRdb's version includes in-frame clones alone and lacks a portion of them. V and J calls and clone size are copied from that table; D and trimming were computed from the DNA. The sample records under 35,000 clones, more than 70% being singletons. V shed 2 bases, J shed 2 bases, and the junction held 6 bases outside the gene matches. The CDR3 is 16 amino acids. CDR1 is LGHDT and CDR2 is YNNKEL in the germline V gene (reference sequence). Sequencing was carried out using peripheral blood. This receptor was taken from a human donor in a cohort sampled during active COVID-19. V usage is TRBV3-1 (or the pseudogene TRBV3-2) and J usage is TRBJ1-3; 7 positions match TRBD1. CDR3 sequence reads: CASSQTRQGTGNTIYF. As DNA, the CDR3 is TGTGCCAGCAGCCAAACCCGACAGGGCACTGGAAACACCATATATTTT.